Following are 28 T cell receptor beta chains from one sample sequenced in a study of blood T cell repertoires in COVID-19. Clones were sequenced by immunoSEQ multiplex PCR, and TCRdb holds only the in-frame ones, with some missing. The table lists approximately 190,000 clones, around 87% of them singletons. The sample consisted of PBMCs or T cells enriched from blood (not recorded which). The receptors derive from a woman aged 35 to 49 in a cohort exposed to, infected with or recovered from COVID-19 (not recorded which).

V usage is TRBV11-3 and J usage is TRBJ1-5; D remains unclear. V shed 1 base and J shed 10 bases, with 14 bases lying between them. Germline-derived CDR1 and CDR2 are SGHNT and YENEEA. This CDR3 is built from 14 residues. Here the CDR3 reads CASSLGSRYHPQHF. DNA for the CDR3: TGTGCCAGCAGCTTAGGATCCCGCTACCACCCCCAGCATTTT.

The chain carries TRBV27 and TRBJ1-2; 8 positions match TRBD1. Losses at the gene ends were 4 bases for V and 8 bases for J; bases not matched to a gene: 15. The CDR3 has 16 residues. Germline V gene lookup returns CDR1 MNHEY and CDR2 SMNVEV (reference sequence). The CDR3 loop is CASSSTPGQGLQGYTF. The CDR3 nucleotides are TGTGCCAGCAGTTCTACGCCCGGACAGGGCTTACAAGGCTACACCTTC.

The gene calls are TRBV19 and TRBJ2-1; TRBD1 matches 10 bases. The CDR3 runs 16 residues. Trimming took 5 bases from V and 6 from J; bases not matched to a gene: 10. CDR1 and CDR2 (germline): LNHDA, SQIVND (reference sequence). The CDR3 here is CASSPSWTGGGNEQFF. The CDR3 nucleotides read TGTGCCAGTAGTCCCTCCTGGACAGGGGGTGGCAATGAGCAGTTCTTC.

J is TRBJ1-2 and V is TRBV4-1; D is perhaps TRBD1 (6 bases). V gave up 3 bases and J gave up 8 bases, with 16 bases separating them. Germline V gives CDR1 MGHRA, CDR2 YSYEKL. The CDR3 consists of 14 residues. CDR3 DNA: TGCGCCAGCAGCCATGCCCTTGACAGGCGCGGCTACACCTTC. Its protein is CASSHALDRRGYTF.

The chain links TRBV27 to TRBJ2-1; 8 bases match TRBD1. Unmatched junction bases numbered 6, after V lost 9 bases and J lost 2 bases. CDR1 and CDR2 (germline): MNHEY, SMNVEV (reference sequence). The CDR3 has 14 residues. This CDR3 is CARHPRGPYNEQFF. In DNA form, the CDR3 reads TGTGCCAGACACCCCAGGGGGCCCTACAATGAGCAGTTCTTC.

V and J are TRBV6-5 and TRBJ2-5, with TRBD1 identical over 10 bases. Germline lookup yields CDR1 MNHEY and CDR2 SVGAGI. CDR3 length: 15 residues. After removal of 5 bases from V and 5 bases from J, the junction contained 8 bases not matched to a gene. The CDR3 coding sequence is TGTGCCAGCAGTCCGCGACAGGGGGCGCGGGAGACCCAGTACTTC. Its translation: CASSPRQGARETQYF.

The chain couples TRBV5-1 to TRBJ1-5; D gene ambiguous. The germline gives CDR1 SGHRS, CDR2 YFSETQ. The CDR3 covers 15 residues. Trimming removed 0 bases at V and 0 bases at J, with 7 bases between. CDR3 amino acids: CASSLDGYSNQPQHF. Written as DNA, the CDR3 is TGCGCCAGCAGCTTGGACGGTTATAGCAATCAGCCCCAGCATTTT. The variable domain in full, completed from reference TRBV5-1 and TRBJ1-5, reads KAGVTQTPRYLIKTRGQQVTLSCSPISGHRSVSWYQQTPGQGLQFLFEYFSETQRNKGNFPGRFSGRQFSNSRSEMNVSTLELGDSALYLCASSLDGYSNQPQHFGDGTRLSIL.

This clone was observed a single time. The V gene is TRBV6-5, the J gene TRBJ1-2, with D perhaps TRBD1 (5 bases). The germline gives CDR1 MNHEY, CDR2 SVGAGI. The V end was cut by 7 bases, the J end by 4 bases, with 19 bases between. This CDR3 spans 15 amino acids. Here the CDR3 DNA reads TGTGCCAGCACCCCGACTCCCGTCCAGGGCTATGGCTACACCTTC. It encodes CASTPTPVQGYGYTF.

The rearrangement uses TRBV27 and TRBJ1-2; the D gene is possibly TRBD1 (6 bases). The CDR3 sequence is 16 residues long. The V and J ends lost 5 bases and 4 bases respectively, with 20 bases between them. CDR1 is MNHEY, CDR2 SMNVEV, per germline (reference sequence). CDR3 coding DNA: TGTGCCAGCAGTCCCCGGGGAGGGGGTCCCATCTATGGCTACACCTTC. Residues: CASSPRGGGPIYGYTF.

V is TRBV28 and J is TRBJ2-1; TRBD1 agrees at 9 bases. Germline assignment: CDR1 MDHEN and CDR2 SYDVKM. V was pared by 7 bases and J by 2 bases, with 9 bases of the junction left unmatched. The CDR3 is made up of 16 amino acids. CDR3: CASTLPGQGTYNEQFF. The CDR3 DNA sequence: TGTGCCAGCACTCTCCCGGGACAGGGCACCTACAATGAGCAGTTCTTC.

The CDR3 bases are TGTGCCAGTAGTATAGGGACAGTCTACGAGCAGTACTTC. Translating it yields CASSIGTVYEQYF. The chain is built from TRBV19 and TRBJ2-7; D is possibly TRBD1 (6 bases). V lost 1 base and J 3 bases, leaving 7 bases between the germline ends. Germline V gives CDR1 LNHDA, CDR2 SQIVND (reference sequence). The CDR3 runs to 13 residues.

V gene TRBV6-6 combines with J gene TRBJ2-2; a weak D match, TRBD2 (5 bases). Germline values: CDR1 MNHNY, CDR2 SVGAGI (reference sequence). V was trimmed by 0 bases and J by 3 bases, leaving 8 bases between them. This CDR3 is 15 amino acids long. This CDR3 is CASSYSRGDTGELFF. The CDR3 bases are TGTGCCAGCAGTTACTCTCGGGGAGACACCGGGGAGCTGTTTTTT.

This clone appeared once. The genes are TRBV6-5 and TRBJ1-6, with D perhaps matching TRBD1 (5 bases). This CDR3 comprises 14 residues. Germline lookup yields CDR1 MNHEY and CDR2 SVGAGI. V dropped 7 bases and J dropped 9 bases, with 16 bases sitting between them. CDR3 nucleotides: TGTGCCAGCATCGTCGGGGGGAATGGTTCACCCCTCCACTTT. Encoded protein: CASIVGGNGSPLHF.

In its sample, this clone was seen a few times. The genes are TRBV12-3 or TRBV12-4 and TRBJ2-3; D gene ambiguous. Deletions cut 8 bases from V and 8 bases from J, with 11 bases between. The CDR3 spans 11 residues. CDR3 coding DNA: TGTGCCAGCCGGAGAGAGGCTACGCAGTATTTT. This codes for CASRREATQYF.

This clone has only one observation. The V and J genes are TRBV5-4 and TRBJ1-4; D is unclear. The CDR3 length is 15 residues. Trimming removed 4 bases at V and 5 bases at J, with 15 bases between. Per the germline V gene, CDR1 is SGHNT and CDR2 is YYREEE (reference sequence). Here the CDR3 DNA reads TGTGCCAGCAGCGAGACGGGGTCCGGGAATGAAAAACTGTTTTTT. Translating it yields CASSETGSGNEKLFF. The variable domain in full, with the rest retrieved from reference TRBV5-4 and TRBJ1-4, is ETGVTQSPTHLIKTRGQQVTLRCSSQSGHNTVSWYQQALGQGPQFIFQYYREEENGRGNFPPRFSGLQFPNYSSELNVNALELDDSALYLCASSETGSGNEKLFFGSGTQLSVL.

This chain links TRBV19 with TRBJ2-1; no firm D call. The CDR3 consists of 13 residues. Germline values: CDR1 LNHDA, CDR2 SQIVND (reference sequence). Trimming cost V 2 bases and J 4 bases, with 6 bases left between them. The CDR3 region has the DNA TGTGCCAGTAGTATAACAGATTACAATGAGCAGTTCTTC. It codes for CASSITDYNEQFF.

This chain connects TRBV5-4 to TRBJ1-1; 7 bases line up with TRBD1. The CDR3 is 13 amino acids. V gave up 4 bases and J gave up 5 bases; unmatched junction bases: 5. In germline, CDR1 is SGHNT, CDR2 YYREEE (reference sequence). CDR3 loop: CASSLQGGTEAFF. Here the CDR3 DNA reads TGTGCCAGCAGCCTTCAGGGGGGAACTGAAGCTTTCTTT.

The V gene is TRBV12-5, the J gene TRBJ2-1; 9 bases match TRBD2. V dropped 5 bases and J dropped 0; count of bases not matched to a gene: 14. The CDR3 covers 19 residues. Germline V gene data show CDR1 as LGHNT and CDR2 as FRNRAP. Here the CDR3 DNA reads TGTGCTAGTGGTCCGGGGGCGGGAGGGGCCCTAAGCTCCTACAATGAGCAGTTCTTC. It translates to CASGPGAGGALSSYNEQFF.

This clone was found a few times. This CDR3 reads CASSISSGRGSYNEQFF. The CDR3 DNA sequence: TGTGCCAGTAGTATATCTTCCGGGAGAGGGTCCTACAATGAGCAGTTCTTC. The chain combines TRBV19 with TRBJ2-1, with D possibly being TRBD2 (6 bases). The length of the CDR3 is 17 residues. CDR1 and CDR2 from the germline V gene are LNHDA and SQIVND (reference sequence). Trimming removed 2 bases at V and 1 base at J, with 15 bases between.

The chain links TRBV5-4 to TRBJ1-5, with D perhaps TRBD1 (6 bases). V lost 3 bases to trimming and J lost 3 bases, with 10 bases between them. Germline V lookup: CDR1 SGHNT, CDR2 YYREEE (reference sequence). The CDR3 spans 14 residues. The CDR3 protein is CASSSDRTNQPQHF. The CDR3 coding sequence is TGTGCCAGCAGCTCTGACAGGACCAATCAGCCCCAGCATTTT.

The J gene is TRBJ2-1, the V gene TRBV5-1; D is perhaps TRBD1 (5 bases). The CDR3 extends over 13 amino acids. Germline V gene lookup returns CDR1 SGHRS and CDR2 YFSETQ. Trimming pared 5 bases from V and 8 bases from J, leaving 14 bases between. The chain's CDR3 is CASRESRAHEQFF. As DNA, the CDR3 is TGCGCCAGCAGAGAATCCAGGGCCCATGAGCAGTTCTTC.

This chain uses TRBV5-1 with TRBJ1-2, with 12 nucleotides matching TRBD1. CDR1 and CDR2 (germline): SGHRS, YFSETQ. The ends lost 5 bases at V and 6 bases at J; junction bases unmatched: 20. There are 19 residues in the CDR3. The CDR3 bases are TGCGCCAGCAGTCTCGAACAGACCGGGACAGGGGGCAGAAGGCATGGCTACACCTTC. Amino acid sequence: CASSLEQTGTGGRRHGYTF.

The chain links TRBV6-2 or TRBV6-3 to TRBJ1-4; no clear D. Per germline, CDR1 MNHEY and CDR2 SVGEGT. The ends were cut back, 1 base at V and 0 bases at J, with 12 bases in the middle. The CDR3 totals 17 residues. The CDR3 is CASSYLASYATNEKLFF. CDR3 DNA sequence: TGTGCCAGCAGTTACTTGGCTTCGTACGCAACTAATGAAAAACTGTTTTTT.

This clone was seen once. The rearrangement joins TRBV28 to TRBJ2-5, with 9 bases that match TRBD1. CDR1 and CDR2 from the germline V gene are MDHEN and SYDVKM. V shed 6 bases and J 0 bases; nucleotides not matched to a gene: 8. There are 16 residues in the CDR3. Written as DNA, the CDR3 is TGTGCCAGCAGGCCAGACAGGGGGTGGAACCAAGAGACCCAGTACTTC. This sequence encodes CASRPDRGWNQETQYF. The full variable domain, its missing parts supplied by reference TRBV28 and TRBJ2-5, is DVKVTQSSRYLVKRTGEKVFLECVQDMDHENMFWYRQDPGLGLRLIYFSYDVKMKEKGDIPEGYSVSREKKERFSLILESASTNQTSMYLCASRPDRGWNQETQYFGPGTRLLVL.

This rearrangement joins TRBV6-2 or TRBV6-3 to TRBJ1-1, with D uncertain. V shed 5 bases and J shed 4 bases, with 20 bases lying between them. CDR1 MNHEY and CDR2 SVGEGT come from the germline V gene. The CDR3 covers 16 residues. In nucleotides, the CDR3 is TGTGCCAGCAGTACCTTGAATGACCCCGCGGGCACTGAAGCTTTCTTT. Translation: CASSTLNDPAGTEAFF.

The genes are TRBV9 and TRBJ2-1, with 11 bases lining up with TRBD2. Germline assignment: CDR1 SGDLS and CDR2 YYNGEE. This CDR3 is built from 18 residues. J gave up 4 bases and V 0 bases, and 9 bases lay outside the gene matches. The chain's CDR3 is CASSVADSLAGGYNEQFF. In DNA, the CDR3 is TGTGCCAGCAGCGTAGCCGACTCTCTAGCGGGGGGATACAATGAGCAGTTCTTC.

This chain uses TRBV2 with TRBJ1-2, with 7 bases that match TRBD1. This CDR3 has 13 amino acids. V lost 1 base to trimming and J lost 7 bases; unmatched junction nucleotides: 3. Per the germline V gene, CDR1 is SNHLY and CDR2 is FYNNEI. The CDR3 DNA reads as TGTGCCAGCAGTGAAGGGCCAGGGGGTGGCTACACCTTC. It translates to CASSEGPGGGYTF.

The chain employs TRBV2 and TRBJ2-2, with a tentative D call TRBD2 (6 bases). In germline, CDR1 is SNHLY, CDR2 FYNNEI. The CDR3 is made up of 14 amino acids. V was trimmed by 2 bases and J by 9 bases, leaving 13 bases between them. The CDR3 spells CASSESREYRELFF. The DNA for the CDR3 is TGTGCCAGCAGTGAATCCCGGGAGTACCGGGAGCTGTTTTTT.